The 8 T cell receptor beta chains reported below all come from one sample, sequenced in a study of a mutant IDH1 vaccine in newly diagnosed glioma. Documented time point: baseline, week 1 (first vaccination visit). Treatment defined: pre-vaccination baseline after standard-of-care therapy. Using immunoSEQ multiplex PCR, the repertoire was profiled, and TCRdb retains in-frame clones only, with some absent. The data hold about 67,000 clones, with around 83% observed a single time. The specimen comprised peripheral blood mononuclear cells (PBMCs), sampled from a glioma patient treated with radiotherapy, temozolomide or both. The receptors derive from a woman under 30 with glioma. Some clones in this sample may be carry-over from other donors' samples.

The chain combines TRBV4-1 with TRBJ1-1; weak D call: TRBD1 (6 bases). V dropped 4 bases and J dropped 1 base, with 22 bases sitting between them. CDR1 MGHRA and CDR2 YSYEKL come from the germline V gene. The CDR3 totals 18 residues. The CDR3 region is CASSLFLPGQGSNTEAFF. CDR3 DNA: TGCGCCAGCAGCCTGTTTCTCCCCGGGCAGGGGTCGAACACTGAAGCTTTCTTT.

This clone was recorded once. The J gene is TRBJ1-2, the V gene TRBV4-2, with a tentative D call TRBD1 (5 bases). V was clipped by 1 base and J by 6 bases, with 9 bases between them. This CDR3 is built from 13 residues. Looked up from germline, CDR1 is LGHNA and CDR2 is YNFKEQ. Written as DNA, the CDR3 is TGTGCCAGCAGCCAAGCCAGGGTCGATGGCTACACCTTC. Translation: CASSQARVDGYTF.

A single count supports this clone. This chain connects TRBV7-8 to TRBJ2-2; D uncertain. Germline CDR1 and CDR2: SGHVS and FQNEAQ. Trimming took off 5 bases at V and 0 bases at J, with 4 bases between the two ends. This CDR3 is built from 13 residues. The CDR3 loop reads CASSLSNTGELFF. CDR3 bases: TGTGCCAGCAGCCTCTCGAACACCGGGGAGCTGTTTTTT.

The chain combines TRBV6-1 with TRBJ1-1; D call uncertain. This CDR3 is built from 13 residues. The V end was cut by 4 bases, the J end by 4 bases, with 10 bases between. The germline V gene encodes CDR1 MNHNS and CDR2 SASEGT. CDR3 nucleotides: TGTGCCAGCAGTGTCGGATCGGGCACTGAAGCTTTCTTT. This gives the protein CASSVGSGTEAFF.

The chain is built from TRBV21-1 and TRBJ2-1; the table's D gene call, TRBD2, was not cross checked with the DNA. TRBV21-1 is tagged as a pseudogene. This CDR3 has 16 amino acids. The CDR3 DNA reads TGTGCCAGCAGCAAATCTAGCGGGGGGGCATCCAATGAGCAGTTCTTC. It codes for CASSKSSGGASNEQFF.

The chain combines TRBV6-5 with TRBJ1-1; D remains unclear. The CDR3 length is 13 residues. The germline V gene encodes CDR1 MNHEY and CDR2 SVGAGI. Trimming shortened V by 6 bases and J by 5 bases, and 13 bases separated the two germline ends. The CDR3 spells CASRALTETEAFF. Written as DNA, the CDR3 is TGTGCCAGCAGAGCGCTGACCGAGACTGAAGCTTTCTTT.

This chain joins TRBV25-1 and TRBJ2-5, with TRBD2 identical over 10 bases. Germline V CDR1 and CDR2: MGHDK, SYGVNS. Trimming took 6 bases from V and 5 from J; bases not matched to a gene: 6. The CDR3 has 14 residues. The CDR3 coding sequence is TGTGCCAGCAGAAATAGCGGGGGGTTGGAGACCCAGTACTTC. Translating gives CASRNSGGLETQYF.

The chain combines TRBV30 with TRBJ2-2; D is unresolved. CDR1 is GTSNPN, CDR2 SVGIG, per germline (reference sequence). This CDR3 has 14 residues. V lost 1 base and J lost 1, with 7 bases in between. CDR3 bases: TGTGCCTGGAGTGCTTATAGGAACACCGGGGAGCTGTTTTTT. This codes for CAWSAYRNTGELFF.